The 26 T cell receptor beta chains below were found in one sample sequenced in a study of blood T cell repertoires in COVID-19. TCRdb keeps only in-frame clones here, not all; method: immunoSEQ multiplex PCR. The table includes a few hundred thousand clones, around nine tenths detected once. Material for sequencing was PBMCs or T cells enriched from blood (not recorded which). Source of these receptors: a man aged 25-45 years in a cohort exposed to, infected with or recovered from COVID-19 (not recorded which).

The chain has TRBV28 and TRBJ2-7; D is unclear. The CDR3 contains 11 residues. Germline V gene lookup returns CDR1 MDHEN and CDR2 SYDVKM. The V end was cut by 5 bases, the J end by 4 bases, with 6 bases between. In DNA, the CDR3 is TGTGCCAGCAGTCTTAATTACGAGCAGTACTTC. Translated, it gives CASSLNYEQYF.

The V call is TRBV11-2, the J call TRBJ1-2; no definite D call. This CDR3 comprises 14 residues. Germline V gene data show CDR1 as SGHAT and CDR2 as FQNNGV. V shed 1 base and J shed 3 bases, with 9 bases lying between them. The CDR3 region has the DNA TGTGCCAGCAGCTTAGTCTCCGGGGACTATGGCTACACCTTC. This translates into CASSLVSGDYGYTF.

This chain links TRBV7-9 with TRBJ2-7; 13 nucleotides agree with TRBD2. Germline-derived CDR1 and CDR2 are SEHNR and FQNEAQ (reference sequence). V gave up 1 base and J gave up 6 bases; unmatched junction bases: 9. The CDR3 runs to 17 residues. The CDR3 nucleotides are TGTGCCAGCAGCTTAGGGACCACTAGCGGGAGGGCCGTCGAGCAGTACTTC. This gives the protein CASSLGTTSGRAVEQYF.

The rearrangement joins TRBV2 to TRBJ1-2; no reliable D call. The CDR3 extends over 10 amino acids. CDR1 is SNHLY, CDR2 FYNNEI, per germline. V lost 7 bases, J lost 6 bases, and 6 bases lay in between. This CDR3 is CASMRNGYTF. CDR3 nucleotide sequence: TGTGCCAGCATGAGGAATGGCTACACCTTC.

This chain joins TRBV5-1 and TRBJ2-5; 11 bases line up with TRBD1. CDR1 is SGHRS, CDR2 YFSETQ, per germline. The CDR3 extends over 17 amino acids. V lost 3 bases, J lost 4 bases, and 11 bases stayed unmatched. The CDR3 region has the DNA TGCGCCAGCAGCTCCCGGGACAGGGGGTCCAACGTAGAGACCCAGTACTTC. Translating it yields CASSSRDRGSNVETQYF.

The V gene is TRBV6-5, the J gene TRBJ2-1, with 7 bases that match TRBD2. V gave up 2 bases and J gave up 6 bases; unmatched junction bases: 4. The germline V gene has CDR1 MNHEY and CDR2 SVGAGI. The CDR3 sequence is 14 residues long. The CDR3 region is CASSYRLASNEQFF. CDR3 sequence (DNA): TGTGCCAGCAGTTACAGACTAGCCAGCAATGAGCAGTTCTTC.

This clone was observed a single time. The chain carries TRBV3-1 (or the pseudogene TRBV3-2) and TRBJ1-5, with no clear D. This CDR3 region has 16 residues. Germline assignment: CDR1 LGHDT and CDR2 YNNKEL (reference sequence). The V gene lost 4 bases and the J gene lost 2 bases, with 15 bases spanning the gap. The CDR3 region is CASSPRREKGNQPQHF. Here the CDR3 DNA reads TGTGCCAGCAGCCCACGTCGGGAAAAGGGCAATCAGCCCCAGCATTTT.

The chain combines TRBV28 with TRBJ2-3; D perhaps matches TRBD2 (5 bases). The length of the CDR3 is 14 residues. Germline CDR1 and CDR2: MDHEN and SYDVKM. V lost 1 base to trimming and J lost 5 bases, with 10 bases between them. CDR3 DNA: TGTGCCAGCAGTTTATCGGGGATTGGAGATACGCAGTATTTT. It yields the protein CASSLSGIGDTQYF.

This clone was seen a few times. This rearrangement joins TRBV11-1 to TRBJ1-4; no clear D. V lost 0 bases and J lost 5, with 4 bases in between. From germline, CDR1 is SGHAT and CDR2 FQDESV (reference sequence). There are 13 residues in the CDR3. DNA of the CDR3: TGTGCCAGCAGCTTAGCGGAGAATGAAAAACTGTTTTTT. Its protein product is CASSLAENEKLFF.

This rearrangement joins TRBV6-5 to TRBJ1-1, with a tentative D call TRBD1 (6 bases). V lost 4 bases, J lost 8 bases, and 14 bases lay in between. Germline V gene sequence: CDR1 MNHEY, CDR2 SVGAGI. CDR3 length: 13 amino acids. As DNA, the CDR3 is TGTGCCAGCAGTTTCGAAAGAGACAGGGAAGCTTTCTTT. Translation gives CASSFERDREAFF.

J is TRBJ1-2 and V is TRBV28, with unresolved D. Trimming stripped 3 bases from V and 9 bases from J, with 11 bases between. Germline assignment: CDR1 MDHEN and CDR2 SYDVKM. The CDR3 length is 12 residues. Here the CDR3 reads CASSFIGSSYTF. The CDR3 DNA reads as TGTGCCAGCAGTTTTATAGGGAGTAGCTACACCTTC.

The chain uses TRBV4-1 and TRBJ1-6; TRBD1 aligns across 9 bases. The CDR3 consists of 17 residues. Germline CDR1 and CDR2: MGHRA and YSYEKL. V shed 1 base, J shed 4 bases, and the junction held 5 bases outside the gene matches. The DNA for the CDR3 is TGCGCCAGCAGCCAAGTGGGACAGGGCCGATATAATTCACCCCTCCACTTT. This gives the protein CASSQVGQGRYNSPLHF.

This chain connects TRBV12-3 or TRBV12-4 to TRBJ2-1, with D unresolved. This CDR3 is 12 amino acids long. Trimming removed 5 bases at V and 4 bases at J, with 6 bases between. The CDR3 here is CASSAGYNEQFF. CDR3 nucleotides: TGTGCCAGCAGTGCAGGTTACAATGAGCAGTTCTTC.

V and J are TRBV7-2 and TRBJ1-1; D remains unclear. The CDR3 is made up of 15 amino acids. Per the germline V gene, CDR1 is SGHTA and CDR2 is FQGNSA. Trimming took 0 bases from V and 1 from J, leaving 9 bases between them. In nucleotides, the CDR3 is TGTGCCAGCAGCTTAGCGAAGCGAGGGAACACTGAAGCTTTCTTT. It codes for CASSLAKRGNTEAFF.

The rearrangement uses TRBV9 and TRBJ2-6; D remains ambiguous. Germline V gives CDR1 SGDLS, CDR2 YYNGEE. Between the trimmed V and J ends, which lost 1 base and 0 bases, there was a span of 2 bases. CDR3 length: 14 residues. The CDR3 bases are TGTGCCAGCAGCGTATACTCTGGGGCCAACGTCCTGACTTTC. It specifies CASSVYSGANVLTF.

The gene calls are TRBV6-5 and TRBJ2-3; 9 bases align to TRBD1. Germline-derived CDR1 and CDR2 are MNHEY and SVGAGI. Trimming took 5 bases from V and 3 from J; bases not matched to a gene: 3. This CDR3 is built from 14 residues. Written as DNA, the CDR3 is TGTGCCAGCAGTAGGGGGACAGGGACAGATACGCAGTATTTT. It translates to CASSRGTGTDTQYF.

The chain joins TRBV7-9 to TRBJ2-1, with 9 bases lining up with TRBD2. The CDR3 has 15 residues. Germline V gives CDR1 SEHNR, CDR2 FQNEAQ (reference sequence). Trimming took 5 bases from V and 7 from J; bases not matched to a gene: 9. CDR3 coding DNA: TGTGCCAGCAGCCCCTTAGCGGGAGTAGGGAATGAGCAGTTCTTC. Translation: CASSPLAGVGNEQFF.

The chain carries TRBV6-4 and TRBJ1-1, with TRBD1 matching 7 bases. The ends lost 10 bases at V and 5 bases at J; junction bases unmatched: 10. Germline V gene data show CDR1 as MRHNA and CDR2 as SNTAGT. CDR3 length: 13 residues. The CDR3 region has the DNA TGTGCCACAGGGGGGAGGATCGGAACTGAAGCTTTCTTT. Its protein is CATGGRIGTEAFF.

The chain carries TRBV4-1 and TRBJ1-5; TRBD1 matches at 7 bases. CDR1 is MGHRA, CDR2 YSYEKL, per germline. The CDR3 covers 14 residues. Trimming removed 1 base from V and 5 bases from J; junction bases left unmatched: 2. In DNA, the CDR3 is TGCGCCAGCAGCCAAGCCACAGGGGATCAGCCCCAGCATTTT. Its protein is CASSQATGDQPQHF.

V is TRBV7-2 and J is TRBJ1-2; 9 bases are shared with TRBD1. Trimming at V came to 1 base and at J to 5 bases, leaving 8 bases not matched to a gene. The length of the CDR3 is 16 residues. In germline, CDR1 is SGHTA, CDR2 FQGNSA. The CDR3 DNA follows: TGTGCCAGCAGCTTAGGGGTTGGACAGGGGAGATATGGCTACACCTTC. Translating it yields CASSLGVGQGRYGYTF.

V gene TRBV4-1 combines with J gene TRBJ2-1; a weak D match, TRBD1 (5 bases). The CDR3 runs to 15 residues. Trimming removed 3 bases from V and 0 bases from J, with 9 bases in between. CDR1 and CDR2 from the germline V gene are MGHRA and YSYEKL. CDR3 in amino acids: CASSHRESSYNEQFF. The CDR3 region has the DNA TGCGCCAGCAGCCACAGGGAAAGCTCCTACAATGAGCAGTTCTTC.

This clone was found once. The rearrangement links TRBV10-2 to TRBJ2-7; TRBD2 matches at 8 bases. The germline gives CDR1 WSHSY, CDR2 SAAADI. The ends lost 3 bases at V and 2 bases at J; junction bases unmatched: 6. This CDR3 comprises 15 residues. The CDR3 nucleotides are TGCGCCAGCAGTGACCCGGGACTAGGAGCCTACGAGCAGTACTTC. Translation gives CASSDPGLGAYEQYF.

CDR3 sequence reads: CASRHGLAGVGGELFF. In DNA form, the CDR3 reads TGTGCCAGCAGACACGGACTAGCGGGAGTCGGCGGGGAGCTGTTTTTT. The chain joins TRBV5-4 to TRBJ2-2, with TRBD2 matching 13 bases. Germline assignment: CDR1 SGHNT and CDR2 YYREEE (reference sequence). V was clipped by 5 bases and J by 7 bases; unmatched bases: 8. This CDR3 contains 16 residues.

J is TRBJ2-1 and V is TRBV28; 10 bases map to TRBD2. The CDR3 loop spans 14 amino acids. V lost 2 bases and J lost 9; bases outside the gene matches: 4. CDR1 and CDR2 from the germline V gene are MDHEN and SYDVKM. As DNA, the CDR3 is TGTGCCAGCAGTTTAACGAGCGGGAGGGCTGAGCAGTTCTTC. It is translated as CASSLTSGRAEQFF.

The chain carries TRBV7-2 and TRBJ1-3; tentatively, D is TRBD1 (6 bases). CDR1 and CDR2 (germline): SGHTA, FQGNSA. Between the trimmed V and J ends, which lost 1 base and 1 base, there was a span of 8 bases. This CDR3 is 15 amino acids long. The CDR3 sequence is CASSLGQGSGNTIYF. CDR3 in DNA: TGTGCCAGCAGCTTAGGTCAGGGGTCTGGAAACACCATATATTTT.

The chain combines TRBV7-2 with TRBJ2-1, with D tentatively TRBD1 (5 bases). This CDR3 is 15 amino acids long. Germline V gene sequence: CDR1 SGHTA, CDR2 FQGNSA. V was shortened by 2 bases and J by 4 bases, with 12 bases between the two germline ends. This CDR3 reads CASSLQGSGYNEQFF. The DNA for the CDR3 is TGTGCCAGCAGCTTACAGGGATCCGGATACAATGAGCAGTTCTTC.